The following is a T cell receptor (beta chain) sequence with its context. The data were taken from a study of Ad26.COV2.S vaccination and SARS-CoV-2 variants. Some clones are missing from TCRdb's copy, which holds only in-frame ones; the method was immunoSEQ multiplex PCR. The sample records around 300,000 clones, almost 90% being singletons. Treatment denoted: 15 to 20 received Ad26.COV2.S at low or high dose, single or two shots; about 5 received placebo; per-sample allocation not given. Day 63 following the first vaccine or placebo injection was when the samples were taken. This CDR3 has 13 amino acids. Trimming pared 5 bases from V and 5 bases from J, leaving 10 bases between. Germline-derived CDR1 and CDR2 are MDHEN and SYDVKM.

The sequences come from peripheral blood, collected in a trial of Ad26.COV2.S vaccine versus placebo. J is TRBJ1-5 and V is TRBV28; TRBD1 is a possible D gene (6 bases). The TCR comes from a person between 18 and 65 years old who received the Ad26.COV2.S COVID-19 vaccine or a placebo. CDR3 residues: CASSPGVDQPQHF. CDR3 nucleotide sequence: TGTGCCAGCAGTCCAGGGGTGGATCAGCCCCAGCATTTT.